This TCR beta chain was obtained from a study of HIV-infected patients and healthy controls. Whole-study results and caveats: Mean usage of eight alpha and eight beta V genes differed significantly in HIV-infected patients versus controls. Compared with healthy controls, HIV-infected patients showed less CDR3 sharing between individuals.

V gave up 3 bases and J gave up 5 bases; unmatched junction bases: 10. CDR3 size: 15 residues. Per the germline V gene, CDR1 is LGHDT and CDR2 is YNNKEL (reference sequence). Whole blood was used without fractionation, so all unsorted peripheral T cells were included. Four of the ten uninfected healthy control donors were sampled twice, about 3 months apart. Alpha and beta constant-region primers primed reverse transcription of 500 to 550 ng RNA. Alpha and beta chain libraries were made separately by chain-specific third strand synthesis with multiplexing indices. A single primer pair per chain amplified all rearrangements, with per-molecule barcodes. TCRdb called the 5' RACE reads again in MiXCR, with one record for every CDR3 protein. In the table there are approximately 22,000 distinct CDR3 sequences, 8% to 10% of which are singletons. Comments on this clonotype: Antigen specificity is unknown.

This TCR came from an adult in good health. Sequenced: blood. The rearrangement uses TRBV3-1 and TRBJ2-7, with 7 bases that match TRBD1. The CDR3 protein is CASSQDVTGAHEQYF. The CDR3 nucleotides are TGTGCCAGCAGCCAGGACGTTACAGGGGCCCACGAGCAGTACTTC.